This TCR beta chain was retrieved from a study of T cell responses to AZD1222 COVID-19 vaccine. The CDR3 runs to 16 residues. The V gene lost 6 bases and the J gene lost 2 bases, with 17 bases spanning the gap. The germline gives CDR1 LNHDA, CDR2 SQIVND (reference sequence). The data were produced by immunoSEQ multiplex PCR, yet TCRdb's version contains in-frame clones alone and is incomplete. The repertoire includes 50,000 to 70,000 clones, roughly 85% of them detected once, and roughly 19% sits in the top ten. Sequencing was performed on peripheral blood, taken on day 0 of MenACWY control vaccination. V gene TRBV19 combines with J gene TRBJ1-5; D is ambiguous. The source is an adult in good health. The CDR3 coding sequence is TGTGCCAGTAGCCTCTCCGATACACTCCGCAATCAGCCCCAGCATTTT. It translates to CASSLSDTLRNQPQHF.